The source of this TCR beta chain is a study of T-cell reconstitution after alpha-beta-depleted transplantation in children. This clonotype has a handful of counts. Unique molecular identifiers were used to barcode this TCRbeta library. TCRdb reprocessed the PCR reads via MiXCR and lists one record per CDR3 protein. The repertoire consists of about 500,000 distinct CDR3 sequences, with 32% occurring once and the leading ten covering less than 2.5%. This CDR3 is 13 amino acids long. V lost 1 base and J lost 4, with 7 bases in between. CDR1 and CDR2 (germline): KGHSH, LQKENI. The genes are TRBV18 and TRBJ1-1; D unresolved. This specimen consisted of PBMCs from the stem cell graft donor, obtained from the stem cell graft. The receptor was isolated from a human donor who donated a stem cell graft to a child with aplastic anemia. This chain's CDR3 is CASSPLAVTEAFF. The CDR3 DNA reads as TGTGCCAGCTCACCACTCGCGGTCACTGAAGCTTTCTTT.